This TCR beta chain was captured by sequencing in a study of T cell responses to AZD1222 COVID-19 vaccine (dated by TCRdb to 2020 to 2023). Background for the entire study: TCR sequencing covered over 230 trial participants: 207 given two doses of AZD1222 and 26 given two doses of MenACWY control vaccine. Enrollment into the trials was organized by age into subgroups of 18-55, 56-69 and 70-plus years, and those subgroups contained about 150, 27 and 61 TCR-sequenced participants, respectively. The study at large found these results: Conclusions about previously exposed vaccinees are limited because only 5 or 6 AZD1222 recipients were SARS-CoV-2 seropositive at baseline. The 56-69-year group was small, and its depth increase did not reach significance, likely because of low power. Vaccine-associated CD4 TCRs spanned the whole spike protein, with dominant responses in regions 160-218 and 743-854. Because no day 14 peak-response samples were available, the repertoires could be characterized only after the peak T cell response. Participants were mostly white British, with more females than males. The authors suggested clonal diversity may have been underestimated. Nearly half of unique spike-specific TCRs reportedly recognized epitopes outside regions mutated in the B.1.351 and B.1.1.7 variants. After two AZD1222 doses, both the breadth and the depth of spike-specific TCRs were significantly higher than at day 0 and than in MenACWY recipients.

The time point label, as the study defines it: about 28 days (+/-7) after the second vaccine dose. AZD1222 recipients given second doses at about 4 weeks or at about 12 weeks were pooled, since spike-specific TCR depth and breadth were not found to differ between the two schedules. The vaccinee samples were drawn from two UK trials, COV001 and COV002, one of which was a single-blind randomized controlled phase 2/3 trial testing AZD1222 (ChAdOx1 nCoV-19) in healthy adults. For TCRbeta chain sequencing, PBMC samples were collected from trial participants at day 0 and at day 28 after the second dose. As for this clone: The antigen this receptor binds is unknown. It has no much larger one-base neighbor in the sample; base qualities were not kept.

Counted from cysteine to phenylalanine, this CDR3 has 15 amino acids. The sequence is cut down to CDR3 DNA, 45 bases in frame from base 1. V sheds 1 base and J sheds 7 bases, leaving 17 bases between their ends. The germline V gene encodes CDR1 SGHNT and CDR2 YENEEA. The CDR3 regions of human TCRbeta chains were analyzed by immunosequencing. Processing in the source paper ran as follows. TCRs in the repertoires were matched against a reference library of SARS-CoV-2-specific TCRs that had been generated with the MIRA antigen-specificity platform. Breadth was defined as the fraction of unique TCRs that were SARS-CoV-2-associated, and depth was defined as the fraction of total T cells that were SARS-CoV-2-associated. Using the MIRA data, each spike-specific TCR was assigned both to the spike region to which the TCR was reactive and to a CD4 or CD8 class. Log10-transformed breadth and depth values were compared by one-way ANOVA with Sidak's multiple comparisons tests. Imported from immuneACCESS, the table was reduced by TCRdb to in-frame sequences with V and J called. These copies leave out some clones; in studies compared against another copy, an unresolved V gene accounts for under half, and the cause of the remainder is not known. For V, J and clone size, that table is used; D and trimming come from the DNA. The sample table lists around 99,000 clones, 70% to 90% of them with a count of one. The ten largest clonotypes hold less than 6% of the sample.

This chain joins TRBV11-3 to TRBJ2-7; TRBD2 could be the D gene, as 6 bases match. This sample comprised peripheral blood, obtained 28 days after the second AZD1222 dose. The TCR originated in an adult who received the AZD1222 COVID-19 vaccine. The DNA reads TGTGCCAGCAGCTTAGGCCGGGACCCAGGAGGGGAGCAGTACTTC. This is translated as CASSLGRDPGGEQYF.